The 17 T cell receptor beta chains listed next were all sequenced from one sample in a study of blood T cell repertoires in COVID-19. The protocol was immunoSEQ multiplex PCR, while the TCRdb copy is restricted to in-frame clones and leaves out a portion. Of around 200,000 clones in the sample, under 90% are singletons; the top ten hold around 7%. Specimen: peripheral blood. These receptors were obtained from a human donor in a cohort sampled during active COVID-19.

This sequence joins TRBV18 and TRBJ2-2, with 7 bases that match TRBD1. The trim removed 6 bases at V and 6 bases at J, leaving 10 bases unmatched. This CDR3 contains 15 residues. Germline assignment: CDR1 KGHSH and CDR2 LQKENI. The CDR3 DNA reads TGTGCCAGCTCGCAATTGACAGGGATCGCCGGGGAGCTGTTTTTT. This codes for CASSQLTGIAGELFF.

The chain uses TRBV7-2 and TRBJ2-1; 7 bases fit TRBD2. This CDR3 spans 13 amino acids. In germline, CDR1 is SGHTA, CDR2 FQGNSA. V lost 5 bases and J lost 7; bases outside the gene matches: 5. CDR3 DNA: TGTGCCAGCAGCCCTAATAGCGGGAATGAGCAGTTCTTC. This codes for CASSPNSGNEQFF.

The rearrangement joins TRBV10-3 to TRBJ2-7; D perhaps matches TRBD1 (6 bases). Germline values: CDR1 ENHRY, CDR2 SYGVKD. V was pared by 5 bases and J by 7 bases, with 15 bases between. CDR3 length: 13 residues. This chain's CDR3 is CAISQQGLGEQYF. The DNA for the CDR3 is TGTGCCATCAGTCAACAGGGTTTGGGGGAGCAGTACTTC.

The chain combines TRBV7-9 with TRBJ2-3, with TRBD2 matching 13 bases. J was trimmed by 4 bases and V by 5 bases; bases with no gene match: 15. The CDR3 sequence is 19 residues long. Looked up from germline, CDR1 is SEHNR and CDR2 is FQNEAQ (reference sequence). CDR3 coding DNA: TGTGCCAGCAGCCGCACGTCAATCGGACTAGCGGGGGACTCAGATACGCAGTATTTT. Encoded protein: CASSRTSIGLAGDSDTQYF.

V and J are TRBV29-1 and TRBJ1-2, with TRBD1 matching over 9 bases. V lost 3 bases and J lost 4; bases outside the gene matches: 21. The germline V gene has CDR1 SQVTM and CDR2 ANQGSEA. The CDR3 spans 19 residues. DNA of the CDR3: TGCAGCGTTGATCGTCACTCACCTCTGCCGGGACAGGGCCCCTATGGCTACACCTTC. This encodes CSVDRHSPLPGQGPYGYTF.

The V call is TRBV10-3, the J call TRBJ1-2; possibly TRBD1 for D (5 bases). The CDR3 runs 17 residues. V lost 8 bases and J lost 2, with 24 bases in between. Per the germline V gene, CDR1 is ENHRY and CDR2 is SYGVKD. DNA of the CDR3: TGTGCCATCTACGCGGGGATTACCGAAGGGGCCAACTATGGCTACACCTTC. It yields the protein CAIYAGITEGANYGYTF.

This clone was seen a single time. The V gene is TRBV10-3, the J gene TRBJ1-1; 9 bases agree with TRBD1. J lost 0 bases, V lost 4 bases, and 6 bases had no gene match. CDR1 and CDR2 (germline): ENHRY, SYGVKD. The length of the CDR3 is 16 residues. The CDR3: CAISGQGDRMNTEAFF. CDR3 in DNA: TGTGCCATCAGTGGACAGGGGGATAGAATGAACACTGAAGCTTTCTTT.

V and J are TRBV11-2 and TRBJ1-2; 7 bases line up with TRBD1. The CDR3 is 14 residues long. V was clipped by 5 bases and J by 5 bases; unmatched bases: 8. The germline V gene encodes CDR1 SGHAT and CDR2 FQNNGV. The CDR3 here is CASSQHDRVYGYTF. Here the CDR3 DNA reads TGTGCCAGCAGCCAGCACGACAGGGTTTATGGCTACACCTTC.

The chain is built from TRBV9 and TRBJ2-5, with D possibly TRBD1 on 6 matching bases. Germline V lookup: CDR1 SGDLS, CDR2 YYNGEE. The ends were cut back, 1 base at V and 2 bases at J, with 12 bases in the middle. This CDR3 has 15 amino acids. The CDR3 DNA reads as TGTGCCAGCAGCGTACATTGGGGGCCGCAAGAGACCCAGTACTTC. Protein sequence: CASSVHWGPQETQYF.

The sample holds one count of this clone. The chain employs TRBV7-9 and TRBJ1-4, with D maybe TRBD1 (5 bases). This CDR3 has 15 residues. Germline V gene sequence: CDR1 SEHNR, CDR2 FQNEAQ (reference sequence). Deletions cut 5 bases from V and 3 bases from J, with 13 bases between. As DNA, the CDR3 is TGTGCCAGCAGCCCGCTGGGGGGGTCTAATGAAAAACTGTTTTTT. This translates into CASSPLGGSNEKLFF. Looking up the rest from reference TRBV7-9 and TRBJ1-4 gives the full variable domain: DTGVSQNPRHKITKRGQNVTFRCDPISEHNRLYWYRQTLGQGPEFLTYFQNEAQLEKSRLLSDRFSAERPKGSFSTLEIQRTEQGDSAMYLCASSPLGGSNEKLFFGSGTQLSVL.

This clone has only one observation. The chain employs TRBV2 and TRBJ2-7; TRBD1 aligns across 8 bases. Germline CDR1 and CDR2: SNHLY and FYNNEI. The length of the CDR3 is 16 residues. V shed 3 bases, J shed 3 bases, and the junction held 10 bases outside the gene matches. CDR3: CASSENGGQGRYEQYF. CDR3 DNA: TGTGCCAGCAGTGAGAATGGCGGACAGGGACGCTACGAGCAGTACTTC.

The J gene is TRBJ2-7, the V gene TRBV7-8, with 8 nucleotides matching TRBD1. The V and J ends lost 7 bases and 4 bases, in that order; junction bases with no gene match: 12. The CDR3 is made up of 15 amino acids. Looked up from germline, CDR1 is SGHVS and CDR2 is FQNEAQ. The CDR3 DNA sequence: TGTGCCAGCACCGACGACGGCAGGGGGCGGTACGAGCAGTACTTC. This gives the protein CASTDDGRGRYEQYF. Drawing the rest from reference TRBV7-8 and TRBJ2-7, the complete variable domain is GAGVSQSPRYKVAKRGQDVALRCDPISGHVSLFWYQQALGQGPEFLTYFQNEAQLDKSGLPSDRFFAERPEGSVSTLKIQRTQQEDSAVYLCASTDDGRGRYEQYFGPGTRLTVT.

This chain uses TRBV12-3 or TRBV12-4 with TRBJ2-5, with 7 bases matching TRBD2. V lost 6 bases and J lost 5; bases outside the gene matches: 0. This CDR3 has 11 residues. Here the CDR3 DNA reads TGTGCCAGCAGGGGGGGGGAGACCCAGTACTTC. Protein: CASRGGETQYF.

The chain is built from TRBV7-2 and TRBJ2-7; TRBD1 might be the D (5 bases). The CDR3 runs 13 residues. From germline, CDR1 is SGHTA and CDR2 FQGNSA. The V gene lost 2 bases and the J gene lost 5 bases, with 10 bases spanning the gap. The CDR3 is CASSLQGSDEQYF. Written as DNA, the CDR3 is TGTGCCAGCAGCTTACAGGGATCGGACGAGCAGTACTTC.

The rearrangement uses TRBV4-1 and TRBJ2-7; 8 bases agree with TRBD1. CDR3 length: 16 amino acids. Trimming at V came to 4 bases and at J to 6 bases, leaving 14 bases not matched to a gene. Germline V gene data show CDR1 as MGHRA and CDR2 as YSYEKL. The CDR3 reads CASSLQGARGSAEQYF. The DNA of the CDR3 is TGCGCCAGCAGCCTTCAGGGGGCGCGCGGCTCAGCCGAGCAGTACTTC.

This clone was seen a single time. The V call is TRBV7-2, the J call TRBJ1-5; the match to TRBD1 covers 7 bases. V trimming: 1 base; J trimming: 0 bases; junction bases outside the gene matches: 3. The CDR3 sequence is 16 residues long. Germline loops: CDR1 SGHTA, CDR2 FQGNSA. This CDR3 is CASSLGDRYSNQPQHF. The CDR3 nucleotides are TGTGCCAGCAGCTTAGGGGACAGATATAGCAATCAGCCCCAGCATTTT.

This chain joins TRBV7-3 and TRBJ2-1; TRBD1 matches at 9 bases. Germline trimming cut 5 bases from V and 8 bases from J; bases unmatched to any gene: 10. Germline lookup yields CDR1 SGHTA and CDR2 FQGTGA. There are 15 residues in the CDR3. In DNA, the CDR3 is TGTGCCAGCAGCAAAATGGGACAGGGAGGCCATGAGCAGTTCTTC. Translating gives CASSKMGQGGHEQFF.